Sequencing of this T cell receptor beta chain was carried out in a study of blood T cell repertoires in COVID-19. About the study: Italy, Spain and the United States were the sources of the convalescent and acute COVID-19 samples. The analysed material was cDNA or gDNA that came from T cells, B-cell-depleted T cells, or PBMCs.

There are 16 residues in the CDR3. The junction had 8 bases not matched to a gene; V was cut back by 4 bases and J by 1 base. Germline CDR1 is SGHDN and CDR2 is FVKESK. In the authors' workflow: Researchers report that nucleated cell counts were estimated from reference gene primer amplification. The assay was immunoSEQ multiplex PCR, and TCRdb's table has in-frame clones only and misses some. V, J and clone size reflect that table, while D and trimming were determined from the DNA. Of more than 6,000 clones listed, about nine tenths are singletons. The chain carries TRBV14 and TRBJ2-7, with 9 positions matching TRBD1. The sequence came from a human donor with active COVID-19. The donor label of this sample is uncertain. Sequencing was carried out using peripheral blood. CDR3 sequence: CASSRGSGTGSYEQYF. The CDR3 region has the DNA TGTGCCAGCAGCCGCGGATCCGGGACAGGGTCCTACGAGCAGTACTTC.